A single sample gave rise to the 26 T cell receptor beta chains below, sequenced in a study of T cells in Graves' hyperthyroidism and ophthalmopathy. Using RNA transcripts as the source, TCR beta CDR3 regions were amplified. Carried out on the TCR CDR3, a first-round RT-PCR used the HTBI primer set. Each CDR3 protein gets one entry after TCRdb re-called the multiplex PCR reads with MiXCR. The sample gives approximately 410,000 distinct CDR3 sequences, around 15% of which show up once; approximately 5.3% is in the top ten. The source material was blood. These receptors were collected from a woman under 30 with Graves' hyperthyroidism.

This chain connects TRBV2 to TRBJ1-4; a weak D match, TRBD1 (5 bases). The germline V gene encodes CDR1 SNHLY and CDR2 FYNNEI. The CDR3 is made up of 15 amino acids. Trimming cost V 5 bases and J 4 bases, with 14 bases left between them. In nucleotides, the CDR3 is TGTGCCAGCAGTTCTGTGGGGACCCTTAATGAAAAACTGTTTTTT. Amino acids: CASSSVGTLNEKLFF.

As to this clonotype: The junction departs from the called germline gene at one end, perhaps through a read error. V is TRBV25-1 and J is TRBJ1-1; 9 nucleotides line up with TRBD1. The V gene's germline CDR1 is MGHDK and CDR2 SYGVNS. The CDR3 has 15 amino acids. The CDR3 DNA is TGTGCCAGCAGTGAATCGGGGACAGGGAGCACTGAAGCTCTCTTT. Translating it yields CASSESGTGSTEALF.

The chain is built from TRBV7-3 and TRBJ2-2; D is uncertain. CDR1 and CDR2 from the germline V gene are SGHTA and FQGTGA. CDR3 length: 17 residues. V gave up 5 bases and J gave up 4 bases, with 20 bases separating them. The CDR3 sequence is CASSPLPGSWGTGELFF. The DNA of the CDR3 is TGTGCCAGCAGCCCGCTACCCGGGTCCTGGGGCACCGGGGAGCTGTTTTTT.

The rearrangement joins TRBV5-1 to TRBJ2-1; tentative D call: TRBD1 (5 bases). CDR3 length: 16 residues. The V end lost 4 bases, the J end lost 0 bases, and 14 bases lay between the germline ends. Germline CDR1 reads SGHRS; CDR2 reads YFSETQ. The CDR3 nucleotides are TGCGCCAGCAGCGCGGACACCCTGAGCTCCTACAATGAGCAGTTCTTC. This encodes CASSADTLSSYNEQFF.

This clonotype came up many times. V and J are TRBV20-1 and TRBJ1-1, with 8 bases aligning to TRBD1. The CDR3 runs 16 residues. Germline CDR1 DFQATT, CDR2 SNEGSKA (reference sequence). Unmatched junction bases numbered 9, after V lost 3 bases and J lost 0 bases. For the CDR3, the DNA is TGCAGTGCTAGCAAGACAGGGGCCCCCATGAACACTGAAGCTTTCTTT. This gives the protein CSASKTGAPMNTEAFF.

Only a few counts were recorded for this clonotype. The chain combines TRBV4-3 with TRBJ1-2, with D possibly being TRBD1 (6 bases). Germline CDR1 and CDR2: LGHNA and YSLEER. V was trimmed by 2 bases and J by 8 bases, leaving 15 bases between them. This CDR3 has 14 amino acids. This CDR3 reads CASSQTGNYGGYTF. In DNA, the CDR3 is TGCGCCAGCAGCCAAACAGGGAACTACGGAGGCTACACCTTC.

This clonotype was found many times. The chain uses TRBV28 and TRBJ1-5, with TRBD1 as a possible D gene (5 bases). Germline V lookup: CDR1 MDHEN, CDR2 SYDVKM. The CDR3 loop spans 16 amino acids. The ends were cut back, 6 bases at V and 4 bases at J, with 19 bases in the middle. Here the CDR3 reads CASSRGSDSFNQPQHF. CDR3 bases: TGTGCCAGCAGCCGTGGGTCTGACAGTTTTAATCAGCCCCAGCATTTT.

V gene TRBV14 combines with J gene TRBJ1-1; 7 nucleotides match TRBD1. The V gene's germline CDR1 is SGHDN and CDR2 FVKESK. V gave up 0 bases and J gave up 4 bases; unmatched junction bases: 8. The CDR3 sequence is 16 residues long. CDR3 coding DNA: TGTGCCAGCAGCCAAGAGTTTTGGGCAGGGGGCACTGAAGCTTTCTTT. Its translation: CASSQEFWAGGTEAFF.

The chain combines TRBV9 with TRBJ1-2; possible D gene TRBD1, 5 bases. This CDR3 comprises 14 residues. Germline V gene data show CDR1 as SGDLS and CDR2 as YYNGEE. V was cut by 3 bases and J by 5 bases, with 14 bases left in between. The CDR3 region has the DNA TGTGCCAGCAGCGCCCAAACGGGGGATTATGGCTACACCTTC. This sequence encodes CASSAQTGDYGYTF.

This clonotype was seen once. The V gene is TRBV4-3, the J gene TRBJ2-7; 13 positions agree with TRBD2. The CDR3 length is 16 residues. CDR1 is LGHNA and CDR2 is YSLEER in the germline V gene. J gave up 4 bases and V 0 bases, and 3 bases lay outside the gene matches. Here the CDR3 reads CASSQDRTSGSYEQYF. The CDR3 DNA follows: TGCGCCAGCAGCCAAGATAGGACTAGCGGGAGTTACGAGCAGTACTTC.

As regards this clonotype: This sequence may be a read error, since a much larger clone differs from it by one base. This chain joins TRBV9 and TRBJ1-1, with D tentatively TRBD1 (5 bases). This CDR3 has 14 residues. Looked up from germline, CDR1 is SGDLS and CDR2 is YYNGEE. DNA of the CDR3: TGTGCCGGCAGCGGGACCGATACAAACACTGAAGCTTTCTTT. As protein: CAGSGTDTNTEAFF.

For the CDR3, the DNA is TGTGCCAGTAGTACAAAGGGGACACTCAATCAGCCCCAGCATTTT. It specifies CASSTKGTLNQPQHF. This chain uses TRBV19 with TRBJ1-5, with a tentative D call TRBD1 (6 bases). This CDR3 comprises 15 residues. Germline values: CDR1 LNHDA, CDR2 SQIVND (reference sequence). V was clipped by 4 bases and J by 3 bases, with 13 bases between them. The whole variable domain, filled in from reference TRBV19 and TRBJ1-5, reads DGGITQSPKYLFRKEGQNVTLSCEQNLNHDAMYWYRQDPGQGLRLIYYSQIVNDFQKGDIAEGYSVSREKKESFPLTVTSAQKNPTAFYLCASSTKGTLNQPQHFGDGTRLSIL.

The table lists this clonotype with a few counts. The DNA of the CDR3 is TGTGCCAGCAGTTTATCTGCGGGCTCCTACAATGAGCAGTTCTTC. Translated: CASSLSAGSYNEQFF. This chain uses TRBV27 with TRBJ2-1; possible D gene TRBD2, 5 bases. The V and J ends lost 0 bases and 0 bases respectively, with 6 bases between them. Germline CDR1 and CDR2: MNHEY and SMNVEV (reference sequence). The CDR3 runs 15 residues.

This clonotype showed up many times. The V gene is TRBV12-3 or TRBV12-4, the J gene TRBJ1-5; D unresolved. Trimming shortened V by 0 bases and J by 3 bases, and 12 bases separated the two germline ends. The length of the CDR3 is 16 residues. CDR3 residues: CASSLARWGYNQPQHF. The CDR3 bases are TGTGCCAGCAGTTTAGCGCGGTGGGGTTACAATCAGCCCCAGCATTTT.

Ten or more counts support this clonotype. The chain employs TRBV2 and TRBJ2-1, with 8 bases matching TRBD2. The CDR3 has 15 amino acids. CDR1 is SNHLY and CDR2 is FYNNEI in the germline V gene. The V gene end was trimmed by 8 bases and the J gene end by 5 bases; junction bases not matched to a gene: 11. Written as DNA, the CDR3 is TGTGCCAGCCGAGAACGGACTAGCATTGACAATGAGCAGTTCTTC. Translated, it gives CASRERTSIDNEQFF.

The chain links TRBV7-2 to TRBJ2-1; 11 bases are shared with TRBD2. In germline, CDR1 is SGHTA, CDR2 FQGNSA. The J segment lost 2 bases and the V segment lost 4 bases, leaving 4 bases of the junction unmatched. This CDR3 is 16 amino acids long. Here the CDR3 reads CASSSLTSGAYNEQFF. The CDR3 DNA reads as TGTGCCAGCAGCTCTCTGACTAGCGGGGCCTACAATGAGCAGTTCTTC.

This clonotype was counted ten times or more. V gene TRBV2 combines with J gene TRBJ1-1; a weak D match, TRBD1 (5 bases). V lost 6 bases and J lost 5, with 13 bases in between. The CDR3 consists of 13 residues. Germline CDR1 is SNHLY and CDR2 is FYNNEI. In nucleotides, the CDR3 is TGTGCCAGCAGCCCAGGGATAGGGACTGAAGCTTTCTTT. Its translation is CASSPGIGTEAFF.

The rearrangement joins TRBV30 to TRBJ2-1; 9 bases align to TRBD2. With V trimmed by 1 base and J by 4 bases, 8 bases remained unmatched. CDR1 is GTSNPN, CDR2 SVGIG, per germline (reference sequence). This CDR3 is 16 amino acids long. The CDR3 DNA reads TGTGCCTGGAGTGAGCTAGCGGGGACTTTTTACAATGAGCAGTTCTTC. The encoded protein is CAWSELAGTFYNEQFF.

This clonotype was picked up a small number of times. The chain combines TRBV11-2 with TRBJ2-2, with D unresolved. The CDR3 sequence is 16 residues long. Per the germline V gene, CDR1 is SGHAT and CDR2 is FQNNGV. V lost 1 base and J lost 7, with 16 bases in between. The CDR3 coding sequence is TGTGCCAGCAGCTTAGGTCGGCCCAGAATGGACGGGGAGCTGTTTTTT. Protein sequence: CASSLGRPRMDGELFF. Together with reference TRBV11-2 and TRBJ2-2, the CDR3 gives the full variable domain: EAGVAQSPRYKIIEKRQSVAFWCNPISGHATLYWYQQILGQGPKLLIQFQNNGVVDDSQLPKDRFSAERLKGVDSTLKIQPAKLEDSAVYLCASSLGRPRMDGELFFGEGSRLTVL.

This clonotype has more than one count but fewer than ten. CDR3 in DNA: TGCGCCAGCAGCCAATTGGGTGTGCTAGCCGCGATACAAGGTGAGCAGTTCTTC. This codes for CASSQLGVLAAIQGEQFF. This chain links TRBV4-1 with TRBJ2-1, with D possibly being TRBD2 (5 bases). The CDR3 spans 18 residues. Trimming removed 2 bases from V and 9 bases from J, with 26 bases in between. Germline-derived CDR1 and CDR2 are MGHRA and YSYEKL.

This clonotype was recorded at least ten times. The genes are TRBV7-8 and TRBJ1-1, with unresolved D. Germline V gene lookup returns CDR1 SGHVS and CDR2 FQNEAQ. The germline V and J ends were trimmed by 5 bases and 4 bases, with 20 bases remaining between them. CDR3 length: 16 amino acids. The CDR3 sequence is CASSPWRNRSPTEAFF. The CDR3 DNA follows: TGTGCCAGCAGCCCCTGGAGGAACCGATCCCCCACTGAAGCTTTCTTT.

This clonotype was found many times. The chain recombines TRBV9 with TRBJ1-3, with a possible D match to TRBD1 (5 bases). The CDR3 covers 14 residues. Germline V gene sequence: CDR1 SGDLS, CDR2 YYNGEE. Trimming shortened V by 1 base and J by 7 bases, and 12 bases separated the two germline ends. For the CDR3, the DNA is TGTGCCAGCAGCGTATACGGGGGAAGGAACACCATATATTTT. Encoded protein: CASSVYGGRNTIYF.

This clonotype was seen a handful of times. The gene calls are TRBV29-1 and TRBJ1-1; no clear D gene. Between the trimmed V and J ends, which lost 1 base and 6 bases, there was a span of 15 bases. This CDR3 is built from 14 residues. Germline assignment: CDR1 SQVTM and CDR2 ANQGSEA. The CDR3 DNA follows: TGCAGCGTTGAAGGTGGCCTAGGTATACCTGAAGCTTTCTTT. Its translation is CSVEGGLGIPEAFF.

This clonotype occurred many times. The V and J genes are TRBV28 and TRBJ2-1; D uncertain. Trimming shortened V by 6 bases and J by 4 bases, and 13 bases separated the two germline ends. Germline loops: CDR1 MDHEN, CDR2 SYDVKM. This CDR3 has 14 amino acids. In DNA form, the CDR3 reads TGTGCCAGCAGAAGCCCGGGCGGTTACAATGAGCAGTTCTTC. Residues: CASRSPGGYNEQFF.

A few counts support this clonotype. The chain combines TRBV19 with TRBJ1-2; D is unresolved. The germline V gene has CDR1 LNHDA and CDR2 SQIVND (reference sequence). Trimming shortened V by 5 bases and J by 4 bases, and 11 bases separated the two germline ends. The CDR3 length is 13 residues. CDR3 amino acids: CASSRDKGYGYTF. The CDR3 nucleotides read TGTGCCAGTAGTCGTGACAAAGGCTATGGCTACACCTTC.

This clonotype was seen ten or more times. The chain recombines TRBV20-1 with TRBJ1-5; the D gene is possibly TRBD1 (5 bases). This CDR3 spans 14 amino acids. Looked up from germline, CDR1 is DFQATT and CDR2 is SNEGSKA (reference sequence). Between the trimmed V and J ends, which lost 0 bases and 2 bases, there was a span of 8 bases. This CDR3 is CSARDLGGNQPQHF. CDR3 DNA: TGCAGTGCTAGAGATTTGGGGGGCAATCAGCCCCAGCATTTT.